The 17 T cell receptor beta chains below all came from one sample that was sequenced in a study of cytomegalovirus exposure and HLA in healthy donors. The assay was immunoSEQ multiplex PCR, and TCRdb's table has in-frame clones only and misses some. The table shows 80,000 to 100,000 clones, with roughly 85% occurring only once. Sequencing input: PBMCs. The source of these receptors is a woman in her twenties or thirties in good health and CMV-seronegative.

The chain carries TRBV27 and TRBJ1-5; 7 bases line up with TRBD1. CDR1 and CDR2 from the germline V gene are MNHEY and SMNVEV (reference sequence). The CDR3 has 16 amino acids. J lost 6 bases, V lost 5 bases, and 13 bases had no gene match. CDR3 bases: TGTGCCAGCAGTCGGGACAGTCCAATGATGGGTCAGCCCCAGCATTTT. It translates to CASSRDSPMMGQPQHF.

The J gene is TRBJ2-7, the V gene TRBV9; 7 nucleotides align to TRBD2. CDR1 and CDR2 (germline): SGDLS, YYNGEE. The length of the CDR3 is 14 residues. V lost 4 bases, J lost 5 bases, and 9 bases stayed unmatched. CDR3 sequence reads: CASSPGGRVDEQYF. The CDR3 DNA is TGTGCCAGCAGCCCTGGGGGGAGGGTCGACGAGCAGTACTTC.

This clone was seen just once. The rearrangement links TRBV11-3 to TRBJ1-1; the D gene is possibly TRBD1 (5 bases). Germline-derived CDR1 and CDR2 are SGHNT and YENEEA. This CDR3 is 13 amino acids long. Trimming removed 5 bases at V and 3 bases at J, with 10 bases between. This CDR3 is CASSRGGDTEAFF. CDR3 in DNA: TGTGCCAGCAGCCGCGGGGGAGACACTGAAGCTTTCTTT.

The rearrangement links TRBV28 to TRBJ1-2; D is undetermined. The length of the CDR3 is 18 residues. Germline V lookup: CDR1 MDHEN, CDR2 SYDVKM. The V end was cut by 2 bases, the J end by 2 bases, with 21 bases between. CDR3 loop: CASSLPRGFDEGNYGYTF. The CDR3 bases are TGTGCCAGCAGTTTACCCCGAGGTTTTGATGAGGGCAACTATGGCTACACCTTC.

The V call is TRBV7-9, the J call TRBJ2-3; tentatively, D is TRBD1 (5 bases). Germline CDR1 and CDR2: SEHNR and FQNEAQ (reference sequence). The germline V and J ends were trimmed by 4 bases and 2 bases, with 13 bases remaining between them. The CDR3 has 15 amino acids. The CDR3 sequence is CASSSLGVPTDTQYF. CDR3 DNA: TGTGCCAGCAGCTCATTAGGGGTCCCCACAGATACGCAGTATTTT.

The genes are TRBV7-3 and TRBJ2-5; 8 bases match TRBD2. This CDR3 has 15 residues. From germline, CDR1 is SGHTA and CDR2 FQGTGA. Germline trimming cut 4 bases from V and 3 bases from J; bases unmatched to any gene: 7. The CDR3 spells CASSSRELAEETQYF. In nucleotides, the CDR3 is TGTGCCAGCAGCTCCAGGGAACTAGCGGAAGAGACCCAGTACTTC.

The rearrangement joins TRBV27 to TRBJ1-5; D remains ambiguous. The V end was cut by 3 bases, the J end by 6 bases, with 9 bases between. Germline values: CDR1 MNHEY, CDR2 SMNVEV (reference sequence). This CDR3 is built from 13 residues. CDR3 DNA: TGTGCCAGCAGTTTGAAGCTAAGTCAGCCCCAGCATTTT. Translation: CASSLKLSQPQHF.

The chain is built from TRBV11-2 and TRBJ2-7, with D hard to call. Trimming shortened V by 2 bases and J by 4 bases, and 6 bases separated the two germline ends. Germline assignment: CDR1 SGHAT and CDR2 FQNNGV. The CDR3 is made up of 12 amino acids. Here the CDR3 DNA reads TGTGCCAGCAGCTTAAGAGGTTACGAGCAGTACTTC. Translated, it gives CASSLRGYEQYF.

The chain links TRBV7-2 to TRBJ1-5; 7 bases line up with TRBD1. V gave up 5 bases and J gave up 5 bases; unmatched junction bases: 6. CDR1 is SGHTA and CDR2 is FQGNSA in the germline V gene. The CDR3 is 14 amino acids. The CDR3 nucleotides read TGTGCCAGCAGCCTCTGGGACAGAGATCAGCCCCAGCATTTT. Its protein product is CASSLWDRDQPQHF.

This clone was seen more than once but under ten times. This chain uses TRBV29-1 with TRBJ2-7, with 13 bases that match TRBD2. Per germline, CDR1 SQVTM and CDR2 ANQGSEA. J gave up 10 bases and V 6 bases, and 15 bases lay outside the gene matches. The CDR3 is made up of 15 amino acids. This CDR3 is CSVTITRTSGSEQYF. CDR3 bases: TGCAGCGTCACCATCACACGGACTAGCGGGAGCGAACAGTACTTC.

The V and J genes are TRBV11-3 and TRBJ2-7; D might be TRBD2 (5 bases). Germline V gives CDR1 SGHNT, CDR2 YENEEA. V dropped 4 bases and J dropped 3 bases, with 13 bases sitting between them. The CDR3 is 14 residues long. The CDR3 DNA reads TGTGCCAGCAGCTCTTGGGAGAGCGGCTACGAGCAGTACTTC. This codes for CASSSWESGYEQYF.

Comments on this clone: The identical CDR3 is also encoded by other nucleotide sequences in the sample. This rearrangement joins TRBV28 to TRBJ1-5; 7 nucleotides line up with TRBD1. The germline V gene encodes CDR1 MDHEN and CDR2 SYDVKM. The CDR3 contains 15 residues. V lost 3 bases to trimming and J lost 1 base; unmatched junction nucleotides: 3. CDR3 protein: CASSLPGQSNQPQHF. CDR3 DNA: TGTGCCAGCAGTTTGCCGGGACAGAGCAATCAGCCCCAGCATTTT.

The chain is built from TRBV4-1 and TRBJ1-2, with TRBD1 identical over 8 bases. The germline V gene has CDR1 MGHRA and CDR2 YSYEKL. Losses at the gene ends were 4 bases for V and 7 bases for J; bases not matched to a gene: 14. This CDR3 is 16 amino acids long. CDR3 sequence (DNA): TGCGCCAGCAGCCGCCGGGCTCTGACAGGGGCGGGTGGCTACACCTTC. Translated: CASSRRALTGAGGYTF.

This chain connects TRBV18 to TRBJ1-5, with TRBD1 as a possible D gene (5 bases). In germline, CDR1 is KGHSH, CDR2 LQKENI. The CDR3 has 14 amino acids. V lost 2 bases to trimming and J lost 5 bases, with 10 bases between them. The CDR3 coding sequence is TGTGCCAGCTCACCAGACAAGGGGTATCAGCCCCAGCATTTT. Protein: CASSPDKGYQPQHF.

The chain recombines TRBV9 with TRBJ2-1; 7 nucleotides agree with TRBD1. After removal of 3 bases from V and 7 bases from J, the junction contained 16 bases not matched to a gene. The CDR3 is made up of 17 amino acids. The germline gives CDR1 SGDLS, CDR2 YYNGEE. DNA for the CDR3: TGTGCCAGCAGCGCTCCTCAGACAGGGCTGTTAGGTAATGAGCAGTTCTTC. Its protein is CASSAPQTGLLGNEQFF.

The chain has TRBV5-1 and TRBJ2-7, with D possibly TRBD1 on 5 matching bases. V dropped 7 bases and J dropped 6 bases, with 11 bases sitting between them. The CDR3 totals 11 residues. The germline V gene encodes CDR1 SGHRS and CDR2 YFSETQ. Written as DNA, the CDR3 is TGCGCCAGCGGGGCCCGCAGCGAGCAGTACTTC. It encodes CASGARSEQYF.

The chain carries TRBV5-1 and TRBJ1-1; D not certain. CDR3 length equals 13 residues. Germline CDR1 reads SGHRS; CDR2 reads YFSETQ. V lost 6 bases, J lost 4 bases, and 13 bases lay in between. The CDR3 protein is CASTGGEGTEAFF. CDR3 bases: TGCGCCAGCACTGGAGGAGAGGGCACTGAAGCTTTCTTT.